Below, one T cell receptor (beta chain) is given with its context. This sample is drawn from a study of blood T cell repertoires in COVID-19. Across the study: Samples came from the United States, Italy and Spain, spanning acute and convalescent COVID-19.

Clones were read by immunoSEQ multiplex PCR, and TCRdb kept only the in-frame ones, dropping some. The table has around 26,000 clones, roughly 87% seen once; the top ten hold just under 9%. The germline CDR1 and CDR2 sequences are SGHRS and YFSETQ. The CDR3 is 15 residues long. Trimming left V 0 bases short and J 0 bases short, with 4 bases between. The chain has TRBV5-1 and TRBJ2-6; unclear D gene. The material sequenced was peripheral blood. This TCR was recovered from a human donor with active COVID-19. The donor label of this sample is uncertain. This chain's CDR3 is CASSLAGSGANVLTF. The CDR3 DNA reads TGCGCCAGCAGCTTGGCCGGCTCTGGGGCCAACGTCCTGACTTTC.